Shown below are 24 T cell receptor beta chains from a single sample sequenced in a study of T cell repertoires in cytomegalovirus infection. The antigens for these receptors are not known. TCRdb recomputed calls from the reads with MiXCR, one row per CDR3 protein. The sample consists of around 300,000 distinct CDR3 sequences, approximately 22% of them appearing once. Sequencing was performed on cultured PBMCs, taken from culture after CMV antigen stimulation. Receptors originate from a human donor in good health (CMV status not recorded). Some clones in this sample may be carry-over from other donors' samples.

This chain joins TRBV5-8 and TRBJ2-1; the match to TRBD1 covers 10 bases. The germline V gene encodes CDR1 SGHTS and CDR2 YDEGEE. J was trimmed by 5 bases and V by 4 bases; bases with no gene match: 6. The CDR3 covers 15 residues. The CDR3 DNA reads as TGTGCCAGCAGCCCTGACAGGGGGCTGAACAATGAGCAGTTCTTC. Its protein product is CASSPDRGLNNEQFF.

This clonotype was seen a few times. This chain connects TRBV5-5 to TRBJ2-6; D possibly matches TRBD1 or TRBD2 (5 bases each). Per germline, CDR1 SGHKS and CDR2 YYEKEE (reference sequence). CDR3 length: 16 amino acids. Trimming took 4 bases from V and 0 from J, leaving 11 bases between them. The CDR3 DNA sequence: TGTGCCAGCAGCCGGGACGGAAACTCTGGGGCCAACGTCCTGACTTTC. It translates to CASSRDGNSGANVLTF.

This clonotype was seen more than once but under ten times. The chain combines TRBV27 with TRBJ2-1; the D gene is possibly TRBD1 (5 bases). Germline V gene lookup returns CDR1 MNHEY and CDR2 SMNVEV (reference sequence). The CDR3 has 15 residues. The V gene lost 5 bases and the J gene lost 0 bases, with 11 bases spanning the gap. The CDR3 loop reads CASSTRDSSYNEQFF. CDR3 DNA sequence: TGTGCCAGCAGTACCAGGGATAGCTCCTACAATGAGCAGTTCTTC.

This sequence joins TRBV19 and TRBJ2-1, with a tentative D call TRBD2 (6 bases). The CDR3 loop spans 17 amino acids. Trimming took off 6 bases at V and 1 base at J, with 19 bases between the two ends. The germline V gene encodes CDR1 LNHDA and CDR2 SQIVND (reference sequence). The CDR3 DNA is TGTGCCAGTAGCTTACAAATCGGGAGAGGGTCCTACAATGAGCAGTTCTTC. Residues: CASSLQIGRGSYNEQFF.

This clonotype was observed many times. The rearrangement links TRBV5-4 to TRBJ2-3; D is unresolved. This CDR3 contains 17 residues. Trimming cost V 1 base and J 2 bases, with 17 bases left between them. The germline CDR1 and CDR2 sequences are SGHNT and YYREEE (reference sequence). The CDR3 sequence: CASSLIGRVVVTDTQYF. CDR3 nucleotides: TGTGCCAGCAGCTTGATCGGCCGAGTAGTAGTCACAGATACGCAGTATTTT.

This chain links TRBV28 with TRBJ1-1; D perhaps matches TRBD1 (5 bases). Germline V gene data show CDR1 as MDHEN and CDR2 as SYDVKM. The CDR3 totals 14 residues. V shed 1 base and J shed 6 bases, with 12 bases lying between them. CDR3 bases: TGTGCCAGCAGTTTATATGGGGCCGGGGCTGAAGCTTTCTTT. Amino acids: CASSLYGAGAEAFF.

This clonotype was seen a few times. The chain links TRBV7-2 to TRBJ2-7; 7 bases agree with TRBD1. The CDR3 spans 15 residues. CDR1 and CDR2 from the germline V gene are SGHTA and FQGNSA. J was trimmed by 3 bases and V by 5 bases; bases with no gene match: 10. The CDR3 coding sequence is TGTGCCAGCAGCACACCGGGACAGAGTAGCTACGAGCAGTACTTC. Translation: CASSTPGQSSYEQYF.

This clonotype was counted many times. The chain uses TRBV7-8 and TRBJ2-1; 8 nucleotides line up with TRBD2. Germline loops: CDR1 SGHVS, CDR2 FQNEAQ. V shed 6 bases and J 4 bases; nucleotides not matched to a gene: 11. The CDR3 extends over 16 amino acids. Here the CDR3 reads CASRSGGRQVYNEQFF. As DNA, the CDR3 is TGTGCCAGCAGGTCGGGGGGGCGCCAGGTGTACAATGAGCAGTTCTTC.

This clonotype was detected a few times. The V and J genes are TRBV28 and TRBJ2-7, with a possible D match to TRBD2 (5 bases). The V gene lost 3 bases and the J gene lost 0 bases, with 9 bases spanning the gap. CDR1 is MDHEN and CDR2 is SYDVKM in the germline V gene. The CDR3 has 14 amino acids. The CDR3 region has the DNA TGTGCCAGCAGTTTTCGGGGTAACTCCTACGAGCAGTACTTC. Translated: CASSFRGNSYEQYF.

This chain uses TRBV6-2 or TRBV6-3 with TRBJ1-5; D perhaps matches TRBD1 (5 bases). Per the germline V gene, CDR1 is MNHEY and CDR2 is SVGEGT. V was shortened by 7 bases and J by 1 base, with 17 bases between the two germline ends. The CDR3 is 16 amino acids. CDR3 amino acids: CASTPGEGRSNQPQHF. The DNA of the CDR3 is TGTGCCAGCACTCCGGGGGAAGGGAGGAGCAATCAGCCCCAGCATTTT.

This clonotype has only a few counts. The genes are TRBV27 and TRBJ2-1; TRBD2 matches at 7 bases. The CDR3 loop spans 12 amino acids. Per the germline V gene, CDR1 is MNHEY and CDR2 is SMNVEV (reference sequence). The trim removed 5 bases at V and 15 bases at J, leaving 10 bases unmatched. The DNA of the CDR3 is TGTGCCAGCAGTCCGGGACTAATCTCGTGGTTCTTC. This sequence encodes CASSPGLISWFF.

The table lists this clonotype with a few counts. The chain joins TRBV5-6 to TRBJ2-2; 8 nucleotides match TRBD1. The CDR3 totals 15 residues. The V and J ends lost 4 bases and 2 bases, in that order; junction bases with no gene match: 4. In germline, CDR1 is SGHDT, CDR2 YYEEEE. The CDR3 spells CASSTGQGNTGELFF. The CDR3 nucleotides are TGTGCCAGCAGCACCGGACAGGGAAACACCGGGGAGCTGTTTTTT.

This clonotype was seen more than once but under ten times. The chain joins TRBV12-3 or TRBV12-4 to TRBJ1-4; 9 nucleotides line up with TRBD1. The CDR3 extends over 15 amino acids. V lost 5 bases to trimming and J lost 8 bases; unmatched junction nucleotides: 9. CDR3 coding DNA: TGTGCCAGCAGTCCCCTGGGGGACAGGGACGAAAAACTGTTTTTT. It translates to CASSPLGDRDEKLFF.

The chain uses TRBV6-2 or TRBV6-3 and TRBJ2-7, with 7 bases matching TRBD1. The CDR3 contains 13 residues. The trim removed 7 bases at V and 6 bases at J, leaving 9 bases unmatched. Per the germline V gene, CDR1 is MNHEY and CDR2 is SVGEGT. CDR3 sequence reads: CASKRQGEGEQYV. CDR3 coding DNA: TGTGCCAGCAAAAGACAGGGTGAAGGCGAGCAGTACGTC.

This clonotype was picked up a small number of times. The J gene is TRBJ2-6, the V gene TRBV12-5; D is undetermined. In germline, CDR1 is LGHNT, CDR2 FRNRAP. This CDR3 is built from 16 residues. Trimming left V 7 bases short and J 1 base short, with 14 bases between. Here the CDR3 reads CASAGPDGSGANVLTF. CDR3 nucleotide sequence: TGTGCTAGTGCTGGCCCGGATGGGTCTGGGGCCAACGTCCTGACTTTC.

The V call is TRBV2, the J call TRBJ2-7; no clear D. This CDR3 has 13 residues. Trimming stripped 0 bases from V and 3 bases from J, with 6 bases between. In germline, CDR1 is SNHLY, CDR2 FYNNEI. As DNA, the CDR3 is TGTGCCAGCAGTGAAGCCCCTTTCTACGAGCAGTACTTC. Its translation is CASSEAPFYEQYF.

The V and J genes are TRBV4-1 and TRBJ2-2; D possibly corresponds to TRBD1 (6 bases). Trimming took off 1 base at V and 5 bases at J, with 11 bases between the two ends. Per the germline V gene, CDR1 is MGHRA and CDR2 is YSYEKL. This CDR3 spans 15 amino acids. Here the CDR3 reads CASSQVVRGTGELFF. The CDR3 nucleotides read TGCGCCAGCAGCCAAGTCGTCAGGGGAACCGGGGAGCTGTTTTTT.

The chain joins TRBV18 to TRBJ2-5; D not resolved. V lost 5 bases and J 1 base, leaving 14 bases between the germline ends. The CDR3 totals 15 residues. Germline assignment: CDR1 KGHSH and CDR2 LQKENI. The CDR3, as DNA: TGTGCCAGCTCAGTTGGTGGGGAAATCCAAGAGACCCAGTACTTC. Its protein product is CASSVGGEIQETQYF.

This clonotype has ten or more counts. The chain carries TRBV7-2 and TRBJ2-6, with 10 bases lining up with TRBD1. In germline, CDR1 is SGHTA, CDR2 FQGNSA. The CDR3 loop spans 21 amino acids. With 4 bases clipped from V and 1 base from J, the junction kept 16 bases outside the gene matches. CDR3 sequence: CASSSPQRDRGGGSGANVLTF. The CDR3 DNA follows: TGTGCCAGCAGCTCACCACAAAGGGACAGGGGTGGAGGTTCTGGGGCCAACGTCCTGACTTTC. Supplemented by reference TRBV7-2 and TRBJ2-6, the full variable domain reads GAGVSQSPSNKVTEKGKDVELRCDPISGHTALYWYRQSLGQGLEFLIYFQGNSAPDKSGLPSDRFSAERTGGSVSTLTIQRTQQEDSAVYLCASSSPQRDRGGGSGANVLTFGAGSRLTVL.

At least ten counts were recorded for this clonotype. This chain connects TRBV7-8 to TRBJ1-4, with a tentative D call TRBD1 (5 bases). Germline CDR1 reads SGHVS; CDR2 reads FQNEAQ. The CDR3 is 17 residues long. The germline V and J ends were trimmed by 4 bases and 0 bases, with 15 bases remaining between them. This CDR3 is CASSSGRQIATNEKLFF. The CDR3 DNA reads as TGTGCCAGCAGCTCAGGCCGACAGATAGCAACTAATGAAAAACTGTTTTTT.

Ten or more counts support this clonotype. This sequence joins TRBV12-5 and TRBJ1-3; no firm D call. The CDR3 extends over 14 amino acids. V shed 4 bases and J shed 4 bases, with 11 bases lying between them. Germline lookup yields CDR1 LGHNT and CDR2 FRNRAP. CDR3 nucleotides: TGTGCTAGTGGTTCCGGAGTTATCGGAAACACCATATATTTT. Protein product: CASGSGVIGNTIYF.

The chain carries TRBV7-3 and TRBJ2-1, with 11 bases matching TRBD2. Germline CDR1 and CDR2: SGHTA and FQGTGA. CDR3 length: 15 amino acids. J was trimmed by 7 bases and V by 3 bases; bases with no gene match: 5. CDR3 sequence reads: CASSFGTSGQNEQFF. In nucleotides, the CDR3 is TGTGCCAGCAGCTTCGGGACTAGCGGCCAGAATGAGCAGTTCTTC.

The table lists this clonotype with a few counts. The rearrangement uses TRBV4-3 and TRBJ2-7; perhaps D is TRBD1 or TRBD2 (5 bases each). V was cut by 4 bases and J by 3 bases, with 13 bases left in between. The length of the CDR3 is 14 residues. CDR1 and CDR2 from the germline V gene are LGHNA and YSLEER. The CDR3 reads CASSLTLGVYEQYF. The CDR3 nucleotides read TGCGCCAGCAGCCTGACTCTGGGGGTCTACGAGCAGTACTTC.

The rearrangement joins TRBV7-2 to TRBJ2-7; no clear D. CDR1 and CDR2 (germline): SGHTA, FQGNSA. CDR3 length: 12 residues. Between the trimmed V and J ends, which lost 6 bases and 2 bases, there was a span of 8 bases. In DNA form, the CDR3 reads TGTGCCAGCAGGCCGGACCCCTACGAGCAGTACTTC. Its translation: CASRPDPYEQYF. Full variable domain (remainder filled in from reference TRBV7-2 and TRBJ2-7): GAGVSQSPSNKVTEKGKDVELRCDPISGHTALYWYRQSLGQGLEFLIYFQGNSAPDKSGLPSDRFSAERTGGSVSTLTIQRTQQEDSAVYLCASRPDPYEQYFGPGTRLTVT.